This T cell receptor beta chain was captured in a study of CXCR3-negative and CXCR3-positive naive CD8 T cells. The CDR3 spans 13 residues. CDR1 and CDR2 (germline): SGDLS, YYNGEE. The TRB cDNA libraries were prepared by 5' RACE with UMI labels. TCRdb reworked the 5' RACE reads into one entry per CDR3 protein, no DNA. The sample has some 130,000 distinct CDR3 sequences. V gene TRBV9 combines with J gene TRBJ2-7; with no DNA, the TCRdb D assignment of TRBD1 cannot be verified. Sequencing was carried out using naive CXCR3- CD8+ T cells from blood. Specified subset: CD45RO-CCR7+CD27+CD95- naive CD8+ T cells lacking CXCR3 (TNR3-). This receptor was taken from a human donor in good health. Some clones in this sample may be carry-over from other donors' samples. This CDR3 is CASNQQGGYEQYF.